These 5 T cell receptor beta chains came from one sample sequenced in a study of cytomegalovirus exposure and HLA in healthy donors. Using immunoSEQ multiplex PCR, the repertoire was profiled, and TCRdb retains in-frame clones only, with some absent. Of tens of thousands of clones in the sample, around 94% are singletons; the top ten hold roughly 3.2%. What was sequenced was PBMCs. The receptor set was obtained from a woman aged 18-29 years in good health and CMV-seropositive.

On this clone itself: One end of the junction varies from germline; a read error may be responsible. V is TRBV7-7 and J is TRBJ2-5, with TRBD1 matching over 8 bases. This CDR3 region has 15 residues. Germline CDR1 and CDR2: SSHAT and FNYEAQ (reference sequence). In DNA, the CDR3 is TGTGCTAGCAGCTCACTAACTGGACAGGGAGAGACCCAGTACTTC. Translating it yields CASSSLTGQGETQYF.

The chain combines TRBV5-4 with TRBJ1-5, with D tentatively TRBD1 (6 bases). CDR1 is SGHNT, CDR2 YYREEE, per germline (reference sequence). Trimming cost V 3 bases and J 3 bases, with 13 bases left between them. This CDR3 comprises 15 residues. In DNA, the CDR3 is TGTGCCAGCAGCTGGGGAGGGGGATACAATCAGCCCCAGCATTTT. Protein product: CASSWGGGYNQPQHF.

V is TRBV5-6 and J is TRBJ2-3; D is unresolved. V dropped 3 bases and J dropped 0 bases, with 14 bases sitting between them. Germline V CDR1 and CDR2: SGHDT, YYEEEE. The CDR3 runs to 16 residues. CDR3 DNA sequence: TGTGCCAGCAGCTCGTATATAACCGGTAGCACAGATACGCAGTATTTT. This sequence encodes CASSSYITGSTDTQYF.

V gene TRBV28 combines with J gene TRBJ2-4, with 10 positions matching TRBD2. The CDR3 extends over 15 amino acids. V trimming: 8 bases; J trimming: 7 bases; junction bases outside the gene matches: 11. Germline V CDR1 and CDR2: MDHEN, SYDVKM. CDR3 coding DNA: TGTGCCAGCTTCCCAAGTCATAGCGGGAGGAACATTCAGTACTTC. Translating it yields CASFPSHSGRNIQYF.

This clone appeared once. The chain carries TRBV14 and TRBJ2-2, with TRBD2 matching 7 bases. V was pared by 0 bases and J by 6 bases, with 10 bases of the junction left unmatched. The CDR3 is 17 amino acids. Germline values: CDR1 SGHDN, CDR2 FVKESK. Written as DNA, the CDR3 is TGTGCCAGCAGCCAAGACATCATAACTAGCGTAGCCGGGGAGCTGTTTTTT. The encoded protein is CASSQDIITSVAGELFF.